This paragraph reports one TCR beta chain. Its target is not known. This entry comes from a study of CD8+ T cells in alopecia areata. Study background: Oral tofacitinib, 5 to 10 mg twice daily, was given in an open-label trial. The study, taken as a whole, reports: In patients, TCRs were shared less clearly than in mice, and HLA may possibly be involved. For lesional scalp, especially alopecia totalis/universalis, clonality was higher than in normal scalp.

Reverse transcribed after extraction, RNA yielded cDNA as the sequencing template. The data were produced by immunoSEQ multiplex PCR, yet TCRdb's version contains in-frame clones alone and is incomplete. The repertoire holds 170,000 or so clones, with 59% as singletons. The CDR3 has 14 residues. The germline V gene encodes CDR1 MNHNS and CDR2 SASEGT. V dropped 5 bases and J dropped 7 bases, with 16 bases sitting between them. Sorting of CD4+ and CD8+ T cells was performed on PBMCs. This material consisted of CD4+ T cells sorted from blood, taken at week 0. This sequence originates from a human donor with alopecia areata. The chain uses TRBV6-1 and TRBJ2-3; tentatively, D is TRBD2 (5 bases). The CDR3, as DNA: TGTGCCAGCAGTCTCCAACTAGGCCAGAATACGCAGTATTTT. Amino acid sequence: CASSLQLGQNTQYF.